This T cell receptor (beta chain) appears in the sequencing data of a study of cytomegalovirus exposure and HLA in healthy donors (dated by TCRdb to 2015 to 2018). Context from the whole study: An earlier analysis of a few hundred of the donors reported 276 Gb of sequence data and about 120 million unique TCR beta sequences obtained from about 180 million T cells. An early release that covered roughly 600 HLA-typed donors contained approximately 300 gigabases of sequencing data and tens of millions of unique TCR sequences. The genetic ancestry cluster associated with self-reported Caucasian donors included 81% of the roughly 380 genotyped donors. The study was designed to test whether signatures of past pathogen exposure could be identified by cataloging public T cell receptors. The study used immunosequencing to profile the T cell repertoires of hundreds of subjects and linked those repertoires to cytomegalovirus serostatus. Besides the first cohort of roughly 700 subjects, a separate validation cohort made up of 120 different subjects was used. To predict cytomegalovirus infection status, the study combined high-throughput TCR immunosequencing, statistical association of individual TCRs with disease status, and machine learning. To study patterns of TCR occurrence, a later analysis re-analyzed previously published TCR beta repertoires from 550 to 800 donors and added high-resolution HLA genotyping. In the later analysis, no new phenotypic data were used to find candidate immune exposures; instead, reliance was placed on TCR beta sequences and their occurrence across donors. An earlier analysis of approximately 640 of the donors applied high-throughput TCR beta sequencing to assess whether each TCR beta V gene segment acted as functional or pseudogenic. Donor age, sex, ethnicity and CMV serostatus were collected together with the repertoire data. Genome-wide SNP genotypes for about three fifths of the roughly 700 donors were used in a later genetic analysis, which treated that subset as a discovery cohort. All discovery cohort repertoires had been generated using a single sequencing platform. Both class I and class II loci were covered by HLA typing, at four-digit resolution. The number of donors typed differed by locus, with 629-630 for A, B, C, DRB1 and DQB1, 522 for DQA1, approximately 570 for DPA1, and 450 to 480 for DPB1. Four to six DR-DQ haplotypes were handled as single units for association and clustering, since linkage in the cohort was strong. Among about 390 genotyped donors of the cohort, an average of about 240,000 unique TCR beta nucleotide sequences were sequenced per donor, around a sixth of them non-productive.

General findings and caveats noted by the study authors: The study listed 150 to 200 TCR beta chains as associated with cytomegalovirus. Specific HLA alleles were associated with 15,000 to 20,000 TCR beta sequences at a false discovery rate of 0.05 in a later analysis. Strong co-occurrence of HLA alleles, especially DR and DQ, made assigning TCR associations to individual alleles difficult. It was suggested by the authors that the approach could potentially be generalized to other disease states and immunological phenotypes. Correlated functional status among segregating V segments might reflect linkage disequilibrium, but an unknown experimental factor could not be ruled out. For the cohort, immune exposure information was limited to CMV serostatus. A further reported finding was that TCR beta sequences accurately predicted the HLA-A and HLA-B alleles for most subjects in the first cohort. In this cohort, only TCR beta chains were sequenced, and detectable features were limited by the absence of alpha or paired-chain data. A later analysis found that most CMV-associated TCR beta chains appeared HLA-restricted, with HLA associations seemingly driven largely by CMV exposure. Compared with equally common non-associated chains, HLA-associated TCR beta chains in a later analysis were more clonally expanded and had lower generation probabilities. Roughly uniform sequencing depth across donors was assumed in presence/absence analyses, although this assumption may not hold. A later genetic analysis reported fewer N-insertions in productive TCRs among donors in an Asian-associated ancestry cluster than the 666-donor mean. A later analysis found that TCR association rates varied across HLA loci, with DRB1 alleles showing the most associated TCRs and HLA-C alleles the fewest. According to a later analysis, parvovirus B19, influenza, CMV and Epstein-Barr virus appeared linked to several top co-occurrence clusters. The classifier was reported to diagnose cytomegalovirus status with high specificity and sensitivity in both the original and validation cohorts. Fewer than 20 rarely observed V segments, including chromosome 9 orphons, were excluded from the earlier analysis of approximately 500 of the donors because counts were too low. A later genetic analysis associated a missense DCLRE1C variant with V-gene and J-gene trimming of TCR beta chains, and an independent cohort replicated the association. An earlier analysis of several hundred of the donors showed that most TCR beta V segments appeared in productive rearrangements either about 87% or about 30% of the time, which broadly matched IMGT annotations. Across donors, most TCR sequences were observed very rarely, whereas some public TCRs were present in many individuals. Some IMGT-functional V segments, including TRBV6-2 and TRBV6-3, could not be told apart with the 87-base-pair reads, so those segments were excluded. In vitro tests confirmed that a few of the cytomegalovirus-associated TCR beta chains recognize cytomegalovirus antigens. A group of highly shared sequence variants was considered likely to be a technical artifact of the sequencing pipeline. HLA typing was unavailable for some donors at each locus, so association tests used only the typed subset.

CDR1 is given as GTSNPN and CDR2 as SVGIG, both from the germline V gene (reference sequence). Including cysteine and phenylalanine, the CDR3 has 12 amino acids. Kept here is only the CDR3 DNA, which spans 36 bases and is read in frame from base 1. V and J lose 2 bases and 6 bases, and a span of 11 bases separates them. The cohort consisted of 600 to 700 healthy bone marrow donors. All cohort members were sampled while nominally healthy, although unrecorded immune exposures were likely present. The donor was CMV seropositive and was included in the group of about 290 seropositive cohort members. A peripheral blood sample was collected from each donor, and TCR beta sequencing was performed on peripheral blood mononuclear cells. Genomic DNA extraction from the blood cell samples was performed with the Qiagen DNeasy Blood Extraction Kit. The library was produced with the immunoSEQ multiplex PCR assay. The multiplex PCR relied on a mix of 60 forward primers for TCR Vbeta segments and 13 reverse primers for TCR Jbeta segments. The CDR3 region of rearranged TCR beta genes was amplified from genomic DNA by a multiplex PCR assay. On the Illumina HiSeq System, the amplified TCR beta libraries were sequenced as 87-base-pair reads. In the original analysis: A later analysis counted 75 million to 100 million unique TCR beta chains across the 690 or so repertoires, and around 9.9 million of these chains were shared by at least two donors. Raw reads were error-corrected and collapsed into unique sequences with a nearest-neighbor algorithm that merged closely related sequences to remove PCR and sequencing errors. To assign V, D and J gene segments, CDR3 sequences were aligned to IMGT reference sequences. For a sequence to be retained, at least a six-nucleotide match to both a V gene segment and a J gene segment was required. A rearrangement was called productive if the CDR3 had no stop codons and remained in frame with V and J, and every other rearrangement was called non-productive. CDR3 was defined by IMGT convention, running from the second conserved V-encoded cysteine to the conserved J-encoded phenylalanine. The earlier analysis of around 640 of the donors excluded sequences that lacked an unambiguous match to a single V gene segment. An earlier analysis of several hundred of the donors called V segments functional above 56.7% productive rearrangements and segregating when the between-donor standard deviation exceeded 5%. A statistical classification framework was built to diagnose cytomegalovirus status from the catalog of TCR beta chain sequences. A later analysis assigned V and J genes by comparing TCR nucleotide sequences with IMGT/GENE-DB human TR gene sequences. Using the TCRdist pipeline, a later analysis assigned CDR3 sequences along with most-parsimonious VDJ recombination scenarios. In a later analysis, each TCR beta chain was defined by its CDR3 amino acid sequence together with its V-gene family, and reads lacking a unique V-gene family were excluded. As a way to deal with suspected cross-contamination and a sequencing artifact, a later analysis dropped approximately 570 nucleotide sequences that were highly shared and had low generation probability. In a later analysis, a clonal expansion index was calculated for each public chain from normalized within-repertoire ranks of inferred template counts. In a later analysis, generation probabilities were computed with a VDJ recombination model fitted to out-of-frame rearrangements, and the resulting probabilities were checked against IGoR. Hypergeometric tests were used in a later analysis to score TCR-TCR, TCR-HLA and TCR-CMV co-occurrence, with a repertoire-size bias correction applied to the TCR pairs. A later analysis estimated false discovery rates by permuting HLA or CMV assignments 20 times. In a later analysis, co-occurring TCRs were grouped using DBSCAN, and TCRdist sequence similarity was added for clustering within HLA-allele-positive subsets. For co-occurrence clustering, repertoires with fewer than 30,000 or more than 120,000 public chains were excluded, along with five or six repertoires with anomalous nucleotide sharing. The immuneACCESS repertoire file appears here via TCRdb, limited to in-frame rearrangements. These files lack a portion of the clones; in checked studies, under half of the deficit traces to unresolved V genes, and the cause of the others is not known. That table is the source of V, J and clone size, and D and trimming were worked out from the DNA. The table for this sample lists more than 85,000 clones; under 80% of them were counted only once. The ten biggest clones cover more than 4.5% of the sample.

In regard to this clone: The target of this receptor is not known. No quality values exist for individual bases; no much larger clone is one base distant.

The clonotype was recovered from a woman aged 18-35 years in good health and CMV-seropositive. Specimen: PBMCs. The chain is made from TRBV30 and TRBJ2-7, with a weak D call of TRBD2 (5 bases match). In nucleotides, the sequence is TGTGCCTGGAGTCCGGGGAATGGCGAGCAGTACTTC. It is translated as CAWSPGNGEQYF.